The rows below give T cell receptor beta chains drawn from one sample of a study of T-cell reconstitution after alpha-beta-depleted transplantation in children. TCRdb passed the PCR reads through MiXCR, listing each CDR3 protein once. This sample carries over 100,000 distinct CDR3 sequences, approximately 6% of them seen once, and the ten largest clones take roughly 6.1%. Source: PBMCs, mostly from graft donor cells, taken 60 days after TCRalphabeta/CD19-depleted stem cell transplant. Receptor source: a female patient younger than 10 who had a stem cell transplant for Fanconi anemia, so the T cells may come from the graft donor. The CDR3 runs from the conserved cysteine through the conserved F or W. Each record gives: J gene, CDR3 length, D gene, clone size, V gene, CDR3 protein, CDR3 DNA. D genes are given only for firm matches. Clone size, where shown, is once, few, many, or a class for clones that have expanded.

J gene: TRBJ1-2
CDR3 length: 13
D gene: NA
clone size: NA
V gene: TRBV20-1
CDR3 protein: CSALRTDNYGYTF
CDR3 DNA: TGCAGTGCACTTCGGACAGACAACTATGGCTACACCTTC

J gene: TRBJ2-2
CDR3 length: 14
D gene: NA
clone size: many
V gene: TRBV5-1
CDR3 protein: CASSLVGGPGELFF
CDR3 DNA: TGCGCCAGCAGCTTGGTCGGGGGGCCCGGGGAGCTGTTTTTT

J gene: TRBJ2-1
CDR3 length: 11
D gene: NA
clone size: many
V gene: TRBV2
CDR3 protein: CASSVLNEQFF
CDR3 DNA: TGTGCCAGCAGTGTCTTGAATGAGCAGTTCTTC

J gene: TRBJ2-2
CDR3 length: 13
D gene: TRBD1
clone size: many
V gene: TRBV29-1
CDR3 protein: CSVGTGGTGELFF
CDR3 DNA: TGCAGCGTCGGGACAGGGGGTACCGGGGAGCTGTTTTTT

J gene: TRBJ2-3
CDR3 length: 12
D gene: NA
clone size: many
V gene: TRBV2
CDR3 protein: CASSEIVGAQYF
CDR3 DNA: TGTGCCAGCAGTGAAATTGTCGGGGCGCAGTATTTT

J gene: TRBJ1-3
CDR3 length: 13
D gene: NA
clone size: many
V gene: TRBV7-3
CDR3 protein: CASSYGLGSTIYF
CDR3 DNA: TGTGCCAGCAGTTATGGACTAGGGAGCACCATATATTTT

J gene: TRBJ2-1
CDR3 length: 18
D gene: NA
clone size: many
V gene: TRBV7-9
CDR3 protein: CASSLSPGHGGIYNEQFF
CDR3 DNA: TGTGCCAGCAGCCTTTCTCCGGGACACGGAGGAATCTACAATGAGCAGTTCTTC

J gene: TRBJ1-1
CDR3 length: 12
D gene: NA
clone size: few
V gene: TRBV3-1
CDR3 protein: CASSQEERGAFF
CDR3 DNA: TGTGCCAGCAGCCAGGAGGAACGAGGGGCTTTCTTT

J gene: TRBJ2-7
CDR3 length: 13
D gene: NA
clone size: NA
V gene: TRBV18
CDR3 protein: CASSPFSEYEQYF
CDR3 DNA: TGTGCCAGCTCACCATTCTCTGAGTACGAGCAGTACTTC

J gene: TRBJ1-1
CDR3 length: 15
D gene: TRBD1
clone size: few
V gene: TRBV18
CDR3 protein: CASSLDRGMNTEAFF
CDR3 DNA: TGTGCCAGCTCGCTGGACAGGGGGATGAACACTGAAGCTTTCTTT

J gene: TRBJ2-6
CDR3 length: 19
D gene: NA
clone size: NA
V gene: TRBV7-3
CDR3 protein: CASSLRFPGAPSGANVLTF
CDR3 DNA: TGTGCCAGCAGCTTAAGGTTTCCAGGGGCACCCTCTGGGGCCAACGTCCTGACTTTC

J gene: TRBJ2-2
CDR3 length: 14
D gene: NA
clone size: few
V gene: TRBV5-1
CDR3 protein: CASSLAPSTGELFF
CDR3 DNA: TGCGCCAGCAGCTTGGCCCCTAGCACCGGGGAGCTGTTTTTT

J gene: TRBJ2-1
CDR3 length: 14
D gene: TRBD2
clone size: NA
V gene: TRBV20-1
CDR3 protein: CSPQRTRLVYEQFF
CDR3 DNA: TGCAGTCCCCAGCGGACTAGACTTGTGTATGAGCAGTTCTTC